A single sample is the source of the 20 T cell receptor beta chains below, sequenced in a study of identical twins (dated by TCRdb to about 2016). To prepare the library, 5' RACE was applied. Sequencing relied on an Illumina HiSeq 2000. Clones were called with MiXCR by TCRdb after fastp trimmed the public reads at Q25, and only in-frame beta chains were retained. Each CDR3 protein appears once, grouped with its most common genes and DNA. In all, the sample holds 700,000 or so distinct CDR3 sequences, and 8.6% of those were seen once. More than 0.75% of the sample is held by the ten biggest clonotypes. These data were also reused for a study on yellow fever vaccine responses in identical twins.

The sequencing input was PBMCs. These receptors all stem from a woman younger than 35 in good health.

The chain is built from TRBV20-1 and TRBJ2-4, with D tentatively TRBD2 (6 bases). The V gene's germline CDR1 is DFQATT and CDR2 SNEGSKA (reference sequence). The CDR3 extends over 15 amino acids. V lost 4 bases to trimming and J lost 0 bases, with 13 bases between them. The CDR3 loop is CSAKGLMLAKNIQYF. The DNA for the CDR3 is TGCAGTGCTAAGGGACTTATGCTAGCCAAAAACATTCAGTACTTC.

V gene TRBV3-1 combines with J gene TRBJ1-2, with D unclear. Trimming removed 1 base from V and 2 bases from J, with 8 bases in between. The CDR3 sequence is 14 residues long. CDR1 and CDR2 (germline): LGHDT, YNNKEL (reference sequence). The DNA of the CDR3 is TGTGCCAGCAGCCAAGGCACTTCAAACTATGGCTACACCTTC. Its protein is CASSQGTSNYGYTF.

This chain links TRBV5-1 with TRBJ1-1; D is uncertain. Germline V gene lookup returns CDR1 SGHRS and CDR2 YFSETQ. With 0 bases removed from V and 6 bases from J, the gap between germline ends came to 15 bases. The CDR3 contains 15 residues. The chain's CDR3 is CASSLDLVDAPEAFF. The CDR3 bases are TGCGCCAGCAGCTTGGATTTAGTCGACGCCCCTGAAGCTTTCTTT.

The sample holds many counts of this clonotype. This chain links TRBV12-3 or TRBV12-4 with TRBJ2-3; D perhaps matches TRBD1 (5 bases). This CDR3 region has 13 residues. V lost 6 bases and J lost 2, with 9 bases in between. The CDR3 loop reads CASRTTATDTQYF. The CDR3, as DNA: TGTGCCAGCAGAACGACAGCCACAGATACGCAGTATTTT.

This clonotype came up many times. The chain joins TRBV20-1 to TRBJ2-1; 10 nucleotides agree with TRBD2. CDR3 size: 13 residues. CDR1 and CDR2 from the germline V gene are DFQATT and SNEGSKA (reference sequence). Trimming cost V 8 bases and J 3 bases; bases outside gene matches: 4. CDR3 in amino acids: CSIGLAVYNEQFF. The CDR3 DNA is TGCAGTATCGGACTAGCGGTCTACAATGAGCAGTTCTTC.

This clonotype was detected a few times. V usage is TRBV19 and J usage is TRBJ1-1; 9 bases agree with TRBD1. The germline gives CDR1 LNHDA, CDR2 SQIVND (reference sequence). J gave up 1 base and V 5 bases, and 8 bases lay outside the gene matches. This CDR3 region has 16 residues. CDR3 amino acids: CASSHNPGQGNTEAFF. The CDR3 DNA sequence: TGTGCCAGTAGTCACAACCCGGGACAGGGGAACACTGAAGCTTTCTTT.

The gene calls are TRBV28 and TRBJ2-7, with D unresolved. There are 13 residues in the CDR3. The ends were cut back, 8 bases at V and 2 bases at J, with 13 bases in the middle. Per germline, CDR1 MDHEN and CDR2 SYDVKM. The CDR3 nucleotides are TGTGCCAGCCTACTGAGCAATACCTACGAGCAGTACTTC. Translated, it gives CASLLSNTYEQYF.

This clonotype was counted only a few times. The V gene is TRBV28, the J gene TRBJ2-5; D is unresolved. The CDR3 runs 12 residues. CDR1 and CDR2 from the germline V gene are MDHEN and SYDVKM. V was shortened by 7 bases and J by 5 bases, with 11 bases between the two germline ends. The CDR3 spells CASNKERETQYF. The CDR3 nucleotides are TGTGCCAGCAACAAAGAGAGGGAGACCCAGTACTTC.

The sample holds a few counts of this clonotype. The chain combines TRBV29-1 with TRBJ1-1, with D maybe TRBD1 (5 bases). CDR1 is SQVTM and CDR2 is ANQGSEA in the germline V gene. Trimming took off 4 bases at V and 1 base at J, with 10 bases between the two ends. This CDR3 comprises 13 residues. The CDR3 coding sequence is TGCAGCGTTGCCCTCACAGGGAACACTGAAGCTTTCTTT. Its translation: CSVALTGNTEAFF.

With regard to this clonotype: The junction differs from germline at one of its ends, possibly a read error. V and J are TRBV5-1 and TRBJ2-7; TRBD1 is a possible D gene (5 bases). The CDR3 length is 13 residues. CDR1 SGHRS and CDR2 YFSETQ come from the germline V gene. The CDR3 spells CASRLDTSYEQYF. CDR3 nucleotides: TGCGCCAGCAGGCTGGACACCTCCTACGAGCAGTACTTT.

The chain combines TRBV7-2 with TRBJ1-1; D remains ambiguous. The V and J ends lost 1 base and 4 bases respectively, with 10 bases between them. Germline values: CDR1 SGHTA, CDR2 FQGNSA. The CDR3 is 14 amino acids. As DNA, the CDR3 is TGTGCCAGCAGCTTAGAAACCATCTCCACTGAAGCTTTCTTT. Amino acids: CASSLETISTEAFF.

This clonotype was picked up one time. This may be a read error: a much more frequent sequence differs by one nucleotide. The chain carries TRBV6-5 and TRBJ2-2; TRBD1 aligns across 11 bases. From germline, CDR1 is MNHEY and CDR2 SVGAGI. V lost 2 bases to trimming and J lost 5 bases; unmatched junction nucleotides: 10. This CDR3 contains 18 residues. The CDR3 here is CASSYHRGTGGSTGELFF. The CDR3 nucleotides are TGTGCCAGCAGTTACCATCGAGGGACAGGGGGATCAACCGGGGAGCTGTTTTTT.

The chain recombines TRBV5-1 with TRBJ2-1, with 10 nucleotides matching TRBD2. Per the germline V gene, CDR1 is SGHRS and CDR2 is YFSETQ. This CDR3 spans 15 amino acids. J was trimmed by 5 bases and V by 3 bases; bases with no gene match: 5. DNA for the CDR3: TGCGCCAGCAGCTCCGGACTAGCGGAGCACAATGAGCAGTTCTTC. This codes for CASSSGLAEHNEQFF.

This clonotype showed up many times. CDR3 amino acids: CASSSGTSGTFGIQYF. For the CDR3, the DNA is TGTGCCAGCAGTTCCGGGACTAGCGGGACCTTTGGCATTCAGTACTTC. This chain uses TRBV12-3 or TRBV12-4 with TRBJ2-4; TRBD2 matches at 13 bases. There are 16 residues in the CDR3. The J segment lost 9 bases and the V segment lost 4 bases, leaving 9 bases of the junction unmatched.

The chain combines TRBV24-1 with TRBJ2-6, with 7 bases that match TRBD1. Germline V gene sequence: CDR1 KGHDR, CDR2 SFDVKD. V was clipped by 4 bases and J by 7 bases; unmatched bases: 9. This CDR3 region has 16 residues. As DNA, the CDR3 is TGTGCCACCAGTGACGACAGGGTGATGAACGCCAACGTCCTGACTTTC. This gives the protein CATSDDRVMNANVLTF.

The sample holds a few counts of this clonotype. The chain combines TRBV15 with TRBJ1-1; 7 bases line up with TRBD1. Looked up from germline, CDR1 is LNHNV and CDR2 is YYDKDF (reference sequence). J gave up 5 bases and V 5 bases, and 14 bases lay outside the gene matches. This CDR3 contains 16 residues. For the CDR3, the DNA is TGTGCCACCAGCTCTTCTCGGCAGGGGGGGTGGACTGAAGCTTTCTTT. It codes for CATSSSRQGGWTEAFF.

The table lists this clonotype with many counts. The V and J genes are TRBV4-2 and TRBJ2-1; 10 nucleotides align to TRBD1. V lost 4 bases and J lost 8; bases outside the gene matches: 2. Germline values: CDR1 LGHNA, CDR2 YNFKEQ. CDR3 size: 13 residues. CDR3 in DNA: TGTGCCAGCAGCCCGGACAGGGGGTATGAGCAGTTCTTC. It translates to CASSPDRGYEQFF.

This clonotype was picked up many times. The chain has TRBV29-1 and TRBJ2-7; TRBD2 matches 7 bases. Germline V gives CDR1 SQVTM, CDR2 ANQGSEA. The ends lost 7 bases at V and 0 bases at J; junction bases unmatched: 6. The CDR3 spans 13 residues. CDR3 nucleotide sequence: TGCAGCGCCGCTCGCGGGGGCTCCTACGAGCAGTACTTC. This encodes CSAARGGSYEQYF.

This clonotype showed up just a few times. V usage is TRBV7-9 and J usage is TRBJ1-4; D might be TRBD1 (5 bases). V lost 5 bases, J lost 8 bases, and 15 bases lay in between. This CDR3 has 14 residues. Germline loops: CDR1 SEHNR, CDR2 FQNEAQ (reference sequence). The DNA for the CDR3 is TGTGCCAGCAGCCCCGGAGGGGAGAGGGAAAAACTGTTTTTT. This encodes CASSPGGEREKLFF.

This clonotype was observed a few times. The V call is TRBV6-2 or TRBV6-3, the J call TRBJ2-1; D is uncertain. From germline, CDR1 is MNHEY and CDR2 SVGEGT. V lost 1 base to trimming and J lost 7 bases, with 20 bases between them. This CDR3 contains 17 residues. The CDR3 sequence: CASSYLDPPQTKNEQFF. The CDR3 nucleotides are TGTGCCAGCAGTTACTTGGACCCCCCTCAAACGAAAAATGAGCAGTTCTTC.